The 2 T cell receptor beta chains reported below all come from one sample, sequenced in a study of T cells in Graves' hyperthyroidism and ophthalmopathy. TCR beta CDR3 regions were amplified from RNA. The TCR CDR3 first-round RT-PCR relied on the HTBI primer set. TCRdb processed the multiplex PCR reads anew with MiXCR; each CDR3 protein has one entry. Of roughly 200,000 distinct CDR3 sequences listed, about 15% are singletons. The sequenced sample was blood. The receptors here all came from a woman between 45 and 65 years old with Graves' hyperthyroidism.

This clonotype was detected only a few times. The chain is built from TRBV4-2 and TRBJ2-5; 12 bases are shared with TRBD2. Germline assignment: CDR1 LGHNA and CDR2 YNFKEQ. Trimming at V came to 0 bases and at J to 5 bases, leaving 1 base not matched to a gene. This CDR3 comprises 15 residues. The CDR3 is CASSQDLAGGETQYF. Written as DNA, the CDR3 is TGTGCCAGCAGCCAAGATCTAGCGGGAGGGGAGACCCAGTACTTC.

The sample holds many counts of this clonotype. V usage is TRBV6-1 and J usage is TRBJ1-2; possible D gene TRBD1, 6 bases. Germline assignment: CDR1 MNHNS and CDR2 SASEGT. The germline V and J ends were trimmed by 8 bases and 4 bases, with 11 bases remaining between them. The CDR3 loop spans 12 amino acids. Here the CDR3 DNA reads TGTGCCAGCGGACAGCTGTCCTATGGCTACACCTTC. It is translated as CASGQLSYGYTF.